A selection of T cell receptor beta chains follows, all from one sample in a study of cytomegalovirus exposure and HLA in healthy donors. Sequenced by immunoSEQ multiplex PCR; TCRdb stores in-frame clones only, minus some. In the table there are roughly 180,000 clones, around 75% of which are singletons. The sequenced material came from PBMCs. The source of these receptors is a woman aged 40 to 50 in good health and CMV-seropositive. Both conserved end residues are part of each CDR3. A D gene is named only where the DNA matches it firmly. Clone size is given for some rows only: seen once, a few or many times, or a class if the clone is expanded.

>TRBJ2-7|-|-|TRBV6-5
CASSYSQRDEQYF
>TRBJ1-2|TRBD1|-|TRBV6-1
CASSVTPTGAEGYTF
>TRBJ2-5|TRBD2|-|TRBV5-4
CASTRTSGRGYQETQYF
>TRBJ2-3|TRBD2|few|TRBV7-9
CASSLPSGTSSTDTQYF
>TRBJ1-2|-|-|TRBV19
CASSSTPGTPANYGYTF
>TRBJ1-3|-|-|TRBV28
CASSLGRASSGNTIYF
>TRBJ2-1|-|-|TRBV5-1
CASSLGVSGLRDSRGYNEQFF
>TRBJ2-3|TRBD1|-|TRBV28
CASSLPGQLTDTQYF
>TRBJ2-2|-|few|TRBV29-1
CSVSPRRAGGELFF
>TRBJ2-7|TRBD2|-|TRBV4-2
CASSQKTGTSDRHEQYF
>TRBJ2-3|TRBD2|-|TRBV10-3
CAISGVAGTSGRASTDTQYF
>TRBJ1-5|-|-|TRBV28
CASSFLAVGRGNQPQHF
>TRBJ2-3|-|-|TRBV4-3
CASSPKGGKMDTQYF
>TRBJ2-1|-|few|TRBV9
CASSVAGVHYNEQFF
>TRBJ1-1|-|-|TRBV19
CASSLPLGANTEAFF
>TRBJ2-3|-|few|TRBV7-2
CASSATTDTQYF
>TRBJ1-6|-|-|TRBV27
CASSLRQINSPLHF
>TRBJ1-3|-|-|TRBV5-8
CASSLGGSQFGNTIYF
>TRBJ2-1|-|-|TRBV6-6
CASTDLVSSYNEQFF
>TRBJ1-5|TRBD1|-|TRBV28
CASSSHRGFKQPQHF